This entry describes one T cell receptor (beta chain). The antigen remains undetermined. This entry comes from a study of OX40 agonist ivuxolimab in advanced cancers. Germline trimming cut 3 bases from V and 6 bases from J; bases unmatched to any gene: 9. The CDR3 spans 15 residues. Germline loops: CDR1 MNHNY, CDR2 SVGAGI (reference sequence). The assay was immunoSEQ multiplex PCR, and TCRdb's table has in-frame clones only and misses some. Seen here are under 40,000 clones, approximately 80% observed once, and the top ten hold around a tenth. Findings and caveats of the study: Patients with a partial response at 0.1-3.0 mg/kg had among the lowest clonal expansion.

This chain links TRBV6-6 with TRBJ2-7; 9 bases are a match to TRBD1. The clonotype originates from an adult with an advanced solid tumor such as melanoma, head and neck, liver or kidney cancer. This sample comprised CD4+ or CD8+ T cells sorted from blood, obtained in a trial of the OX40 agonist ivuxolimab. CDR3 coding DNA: TGTGCCAGCAGTTATACTTTGGACAGGGGCTCCGAGCAGTACTTC. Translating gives CASSYTLDRGSEQYF.